The 23 T cell receptor beta chains given below trace back to one sample, sequenced in a study of regulatory T cells in long-lasting Graves disease. Time point given: newly diagnosed GD, antithyroid drugs for less than 3 months. Researchers made the TCR library from RNA that was extracted from PBMCs. Combining iRepertoire HTBI primers with Arm-PCR of CDR3 regions, the authors built TCR beta libraries. TCRdb re-analysed the multiplex PCR reads in MiXCR, keeping a single row per CDR3 protein. The table shows 250,000 to 300,000 distinct CDR3 sequences, with approximately 20% occurring only once. These data also featured in a second study, about T cells in Graves' hyperthyroidism and ophthalmopathy.

The source material was peripheral blood mononuclear cells (PBMCs), sampled at new diagnosis, from a patient treated with antithyroid drugs. These receptors all stem from a woman aged 30 to 39 with Graves disease.

Comments on this clonotype: One base away lies a much larger clone, so this may be a sequencing read error. The conserved closing phenylalanine or tryptophan is absent in this CDR3, likely reflecting a read error. The genes are TRBV5-1 and TRBJ1-4; D is possibly TRBD1 (6 bases). The CDR3 loop spans 16 amino acids. Trimming left V 3 bases short and J 3 bases short, with 15 bases between. Germline V gene sequence: CDR1 SGHRS, CDR2 YFSETQ. CDR3: CASSWGAGRPNEKLFS. The CDR3 DNA sequence: TGCGCCAGCAGCTGGGGGGCAGGCCGACCTAATGAAAAACTGTTTTCT.

In this sample, this clonotype turned up many times. The rearrangement uses TRBV10-3 and TRBJ1-2; D might be TRBD1 (6 bases). CDR3 length: 13 residues. Trimming left V 9 bases short and J 7 bases short, with 18 bases between. CDR1 is ENHRY, CDR2 SYGVKD, per germline. In DNA form, the CDR3 reads TGTGCCATTACTCCCACAGGGTCGTCTGGCTACACCTTC. Protein product: CAITPTGSSGYTF.

In this sample, this clonotype turned up many times. J is TRBJ1-1 and V is TRBV6-1; the match to TRBD1 covers 7 bases. The CDR3 has 11 amino acids. From germline, CDR1 is MNHNS and CDR2 SASEGT. Losses at the gene ends were 8 bases for V and 11 bases for J; bases not matched to a gene: 8. This CDR3 is CASGERGRAFF. CDR3 DNA: TGTGCCAGCGGGGAGAGGGGGCGGGCTTTCTTT.

In this sample, this clonotype turned up many times. The chain joins TRBV2 to TRBJ1-4, with TRBD1 identical over 9 bases. This CDR3 comprises 13 residues. The V gene end was trimmed by 6 bases and the J gene end by 8 bases; junction bases not matched to a gene: 4. The germline gives CDR1 SNHLY, CDR2 FYNNEI. CDR3 protein: CASRRQGGEKLFF. In DNA, the CDR3 is TGTGCCAGCAGACGACAGGGGGGAGAAAAACTGTTTTTT.

Ten or more counts support this clonotype. CDR3 residues: CASSYPTDRSSYNEQFF. The CDR3 region has the DNA TGTGCCAGCAGTTACCCGACAGATAGAAGCTCCTACAATGAGCAGTTCTTC. The chain joins TRBV2 to TRBJ2-1; weak D call: TRBD1 (5 bases). Germline V lookup: CDR1 SNHLY, CDR2 FYNNEI. CDR3 length: 17 amino acids. V was trimmed by 5 bases and J by 0 bases, leaving 17 bases between them. The complete variable domain, with remaining parts taken from reference TRBV2 and TRBJ2-1, reads EPEVTQTPSHQVTQMGQEVILRCVPISNHLYFYWYRQILGQKVEFLVSFYNNEISEKSEIFDDQFSVERPDGSNFTLKIRSTKLEDSAMYFCASSYPTDRSSYNEQFFGPGTRLTVL.

This clonotype was counted many times. The chain employs TRBV5-6 and TRBJ1-1; no clear D gene. Germline V gene lookup returns CDR1 SGHDT and CDR2 YYEEEE. The CDR3 loop spans 16 amino acids. Trimming removed 0 bases at V and 0 bases at J, with 12 bases between. The CDR3 DNA is TGTGCCAGCAGCTTGGGCGTCGGATCCATGAACACTGAAGCTTTCTTT. Translated, it gives CASSLGVGSMNTEAFF.

A note on this clonotype: A much larger clone differs from this one at a single base, so this may be a read error. Without the conserved terminal phenylalanine or tryptophan, this CDR3 likely stems from a read error. The chain is built from TRBV20-1 and TRBJ1-2; perhaps TRBD1 as D (5 bases). This CDR3 has 14 amino acids. Trimming removed 7 bases from V and 7 bases from J, with 22 bases in between. The germline V gene has CDR1 DFQATT and CDR2 SNEGSKA (reference sequence). CDR3 amino acids: CSVLKTDESGGYTL. The CDR3 DNA reads as TGCAGTGTGTTGAAGACAGACGAGAGCGGTGGCTACACCTTA.

Points on this clonotype: It may be a read error: a sequence one base away is much more abundant. The V and J genes are TRBV6-9 and TRBJ1-5; no reliable D call. The CDR3 loop spans 17 amino acids. From germline, CDR1 is MNHGY and CDR2 SVAAGI. Trimming removed 3 bases from V and 8 bases from J, with 23 bases in between. CDR3 sequence reads: CASSYSRLRRDFEPQHF. Here the CDR3 DNA reads TGTGCCAGCAGTTACTCACGACTTAGACGGGATTTTGAGCCCCAGCATTTT.

This clonotype was counted many times. This chain's CDR3 is CSASPMKRSKPYEQYF. The CDR3 DNA is TGCAGTGCTAGCCCGATGAAAAGGTCAAAACCCTACGAGCAGTACTTC. The gene calls are TRBV20-1 and TRBJ2-7; D is unresolved. Trimming cost V 3 bases and J 2 bases, with 20 bases left between them. The CDR3 has 16 residues. The germline V gene has CDR1 DFQATT and CDR2 SNEGSKA (reference sequence).

This clonotype was found many times. The CDR3 DNA follows: TGTGCCAGCAGTTACACCGTACTAGCGGGTGATACGCAGTATTTT. It is translated as CASSYTVLAGDTQYF. The chain links TRBV6-5 to TRBJ2-3; 9 bases match TRBD2. The ends lost 2 bases at V and 6 bases at J; junction bases unmatched: 6. The germline V gene encodes CDR1 MNHEY and CDR2 SVGAGI. This CDR3 comprises 15 residues.

The genes are TRBV9 and TRBJ1-2, with 9 nucleotides matching TRBD1. Germline V lookup: CDR1 SGDLS, CDR2 YYNGEE. The CDR3 consists of 13 residues. J lost 4 bases, V lost 3 bases, and 1 base had no gene match. The CDR3 is CASSATGGYGYTF. DNA of the CDR3: TGTGCCAGCAGCGCGACAGGGGGCTATGGCTACACCTTC.

Many counts were recorded for this clonotype. This chain connects TRBV7-8 to TRBJ2-7; no clear D. The CDR3 consists of 14 residues. V lost 1 base and J lost 0, with 7 bases in between. Germline values: CDR1 SGHVS, CDR2 FQNEAQ. CDR3 sequence: CASSLEWGSYEQYF. The CDR3 DNA follows: TGTGCCAGCAGCTTAGAGTGGGGCTCCTACGAGCAGTACTTC. Using reference TRBV7-8 and TRBJ2-7 for the parts outside the CDR3, the full variable domain is GAGVSQSPRYKVAKRGQDVALRCDPISGHVSLFWYQQALGQGPEFLTYFQNEAQLDKSGLPSDRFFAERPEGSVSTLKIQRTQQEDSAVYLCASSLEWGSYEQYFGPGTRLTVT.

This clonotype was counted ten times or more. The rearrangement joins TRBV7-2 to TRBJ2-2, with TRBD2 matching 7 bases. V trimming: 10 bases; J trimming: 2 bases; junction bases outside the gene matches: 13. The germline gives CDR1 SGHTA, CDR2 FQGNSA. The CDR3 consists of 16 residues. CDR3 sequence: CATGRGDFSNTGELFF. Written as DNA, the CDR3 is TGTGCCACCGGCCGGGGGGACTTTTCTAACACCGGGGAGCTGTTTTTT.

This clonotype was observed at least ten times. The J gene is TRBJ1-2, the V gene TRBV27, with 9 bases aligning to TRBD1. Germline V gene sequence: CDR1 MNHEY, CDR2 SMNVEV (reference sequence). Trimming at V came to 6 bases and at J to 13 bases, leaving 6 bases not matched to a gene. The CDR3 has 11 amino acids. As DNA, the CDR3 is TGTGCCAGCAGCATACAGGGGGCCCTCACCTTC. Protein product: CASSIQGALTF.

Ten or more counts support this clonotype. V and J are TRBV20-1 and TRBJ2-1; TRBD2 is a possible D gene (7 bases). The ends were cut back, 0 bases at V and 8 bases at J, with 14 bases in the middle. This CDR3 region has 14 residues. Germline V gene data show CDR1 as DFQATT and CDR2 as SNEGSKA (reference sequence). The CDR3 reads CSAREGGPSDEQFF. CDR3 nucleotide sequence: TGCAGTGCTAGAGAGGGGGGGCCTTCGGATGAGCAGTTCTTC.

This clonotype has a handful of counts. The V gene is TRBV7-9, the J gene TRBJ2-7, with D perhaps given as TRBD1 or TRBD2 (8 bases each). This CDR3 is 16 amino acids long. Trimming took 6 bases from V and 3 from J, leaving 21 bases between them. The V gene's germline CDR1 is SEHNR and CDR2 FQNEAQ (reference sequence). The CDR3 DNA reads TGTGCCAGCAGAGCCCTCGGGAGGGACAGGAGCTACGAGCAGTACTTC. Its protein product is CASRALGRDRSYEQYF.

This clonotype was seen at least ten times. The chain has TRBV10-3 and TRBJ1-2; D is possibly TRBD1 (6 bases). CDR1 is ENHRY and CDR2 is SYGVKD in the germline V gene. The V and J ends lost 0 bases and 6 bases respectively, with 14 bases between them. The CDR3 extends over 15 amino acids. CDR3 sequence (DNA): TGTGCCATCAGTGAGTCGCTCCAGTCAGGGGATGGCTACACCTTC. Protein sequence: CAISESLQSGDGYTF.

This clonotype has ten or more counts. The V gene is TRBV5-1, the J gene TRBJ2-5; 11 bases line up with TRBD1. The junction had 9 bases not matched to a gene; V was cut back by 4 bases and J by 4 bases. The V gene's germline CDR1 is SGHRS and CDR2 YFSETQ. CDR3 size: 16 residues. CDR3 loop: CASSDTGTGGLETQYF. DNA for the CDR3: TGCGCCAGCAGCGATACCGGGACAGGGGGTTTAGAGACCCAGTACTTC.

On this clonotype: Given a far larger clone just one base away, this is likely a sequencing read error. The V call is TRBV20-1, the J call TRBJ2-3; D possibly corresponds to TRBD2 (7 bases). The DNA end is a closer match to TRBJ2-1, so the J assignment may be wrong. The CDR3 covers 13 residues. Germline V lookup: CDR1 DFQATT, CDR2 SNEGSKA (reference sequence). The CDR3 here is CSASGGPSYEQFF. In DNA, the CDR3 is TGCAGTGCTAGCGGGGGGCCCTCCTACGAGCAGTTCTTC.

This clonotype showed up many times. This chain links TRBV20-1 with TRBJ1-2; perhaps TRBD1 as D (5 bases). The CDR3 totals 13 residues. Germline loops: CDR1 DFQATT, CDR2 SNEGSKA (reference sequence). The V and J ends lost 5 bases and 1 base respectively, with 11 bases between them. The CDR3, as DNA: TGCAGTGCTGTCCAGGGCCTTAACTATGGCTACACCTTC. Translated: CSAVQGLNYGYTF.

Comment on this clonotype: A read error may explain this, as a much larger clone is one base away. This sequence joins TRBV4-1 and TRBJ1-2, with 9 bases that match TRBD1. V was pared by 1 base and J by 6 bases, with 6 bases of the junction left unmatched. CDR1 is MGHRA and CDR2 is YSYEKL in the germline V gene. The CDR3 has 15 residues. The CDR3, as DNA: TGCGCCAGCAGCCAAGTGGGGACAGGGAACCATGGCTACACCTTC. It translates to CASSQVGTGNHGYTF.

This clonotype has a count of ten or more. This chain's CDR3 is CASMPQGTYEQYF. The DNA of the CDR3 is TGTGCCAGCATGCCCCAGGGGACCTACGAGCAGTACTTC. The chain recombines TRBV7-2 with TRBJ2-7; TRBD1 might be the D (6 bases). From germline, CDR1 is SGHTA and CDR2 FQGNSA. With 7 bases removed from V and 2 bases from J, the gap between germline ends came to 12 bases. The CDR3 consists of 13 residues.

This clonotype has at least ten counts. The V and J genes are TRBV6-1 and TRBJ1-5, with D unresolved. Trimming removed 6 bases at V and 15 bases at J, with 18 bases between. CDR3 length equals 12 residues. Germline V gene lookup returns CDR1 MNHNS and CDR2 SASEGT. In nucleotides, the CDR3 is TGTGCCAGCAGAGCGATCCCGGGCCCCTTGCATTTT. This sequence encodes CASRAIPGPLHF.